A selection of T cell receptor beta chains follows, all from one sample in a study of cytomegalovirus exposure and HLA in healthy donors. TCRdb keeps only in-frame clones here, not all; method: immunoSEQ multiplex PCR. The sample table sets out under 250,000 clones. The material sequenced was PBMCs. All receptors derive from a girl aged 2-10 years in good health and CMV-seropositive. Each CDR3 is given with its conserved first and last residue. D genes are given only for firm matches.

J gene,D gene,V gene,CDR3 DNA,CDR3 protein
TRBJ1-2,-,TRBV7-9,TGTGCCAGCAGCTTGGCCCCGGCGGGGGGCTACACCTTC,CASSLAPAGGYTF
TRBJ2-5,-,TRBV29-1,TGCAGCGTGAGGCATTTCCAAGAGACCCAGTACTTC,CSVRHFQETQYF
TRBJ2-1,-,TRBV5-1,TGCGCCAGCAGCTTGGCAAGGGGCAATGAGCAGTTCTTC,CASSLARGNEQFF
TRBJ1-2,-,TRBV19,TGTGCCAGTAGTAGTACAGGGAACTATGGCTACACCTTC,CASSSTGNYGYTF
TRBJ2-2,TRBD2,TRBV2,TGTGCCAGCAGAAATCTAGCGGGAGGAACCGGGGAGCTGTTTTTT,CASRNLAGGTGELFF
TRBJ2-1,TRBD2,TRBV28,TGTGCCAGCAGTCAGAGGACTAGCGGGACCTACAATGAGCAGTTCTTC,CASSQRTSGTYNEQFF
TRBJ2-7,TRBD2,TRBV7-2,TGTGCCAGCAGCCTAATTGGGACTAGCGGGAGGGCCGTGTCCTACGAGCAGTACTTC,CASSLIGTSGRAVSYEQYF
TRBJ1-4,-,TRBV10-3,TGTGCCACCTCGGACATAACTAATGAAAAACTGTTTTTT,CATSDITNEKLFF
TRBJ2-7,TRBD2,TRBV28,TGTGCCAGCAGTACCGGGACTAGCCTCAACGAGCAGTACTTC,CASSTGTSLNEQYF
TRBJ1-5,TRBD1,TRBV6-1,TGTGCCAGCACCCTAATAGGACAGGGAGATCAGCCCCAGCATTTT,CASTLIGQGDQPQHF
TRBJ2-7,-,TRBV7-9,TGTGCCAGCAGCTCGGGACACCAATACCAAACCTACGAGCAGTACTTC,CASSSGHQYQTYEQYF
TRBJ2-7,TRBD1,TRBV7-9,TGTGCCAGCAGCTTTCTGGCAGGGGGCTTCTCCTACGAGCAGTACTTC,CASSFLAGGFSYEQYF
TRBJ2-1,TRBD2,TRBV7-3,TGTGCCAGCAGCTTAACTGGGCGACTAGCGGGAGCCCCCAGCTCCTACAATGAGCAGTTCTTC,CASSLTGRLAGAPSSYNEQFF
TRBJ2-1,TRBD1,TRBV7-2,TGTGCCAGCAGCCAGGACAGGGGGCGAGAAGGCCCGTTCTTC,CASSQDRGREGPFF
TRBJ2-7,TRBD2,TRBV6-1,TGTGCCAGCAGGCCTAGCGGAACCTACGAGCAGTACTTC,CASRPSGTYEQYF
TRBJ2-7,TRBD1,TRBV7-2,TGTGCCAGCAGCTTTAACCCCGGACAGGGCTACGAGCAGTACTTC,CASSFNPGQGYEQYF
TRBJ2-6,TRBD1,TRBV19,TGTGCCAGTACCGGGGACAGGGGGGATCTGGGCTCTGGGGCCAACGTCCTGACTTTC,CASTGDRGDLGSGANVLTF
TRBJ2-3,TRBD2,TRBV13,TGTGCCAGCAGCCCCTGGGGGAGGGTGTTCGGCACAGATACGCAGTATTTT,CASSPWGRVFGTDTQYF
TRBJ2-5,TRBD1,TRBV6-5,TGTGCCAGCAGTAAAAGGACAGGGGTAGAGACCCAGTACTTC,CASSKRTGVETQYF
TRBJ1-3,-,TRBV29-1,TGCAGCGTTAGGGGGTCTGGAAACACCATATATTTT,CSVRGSGNTIYF
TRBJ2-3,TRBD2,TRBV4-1,TGCGCCAGCAGCCATACTAAGGGACTAGCGGGAGGGCCCCTTAACACAGATACGCAGTATTTT,CASSHTKGLAGGPLNTDTQYF